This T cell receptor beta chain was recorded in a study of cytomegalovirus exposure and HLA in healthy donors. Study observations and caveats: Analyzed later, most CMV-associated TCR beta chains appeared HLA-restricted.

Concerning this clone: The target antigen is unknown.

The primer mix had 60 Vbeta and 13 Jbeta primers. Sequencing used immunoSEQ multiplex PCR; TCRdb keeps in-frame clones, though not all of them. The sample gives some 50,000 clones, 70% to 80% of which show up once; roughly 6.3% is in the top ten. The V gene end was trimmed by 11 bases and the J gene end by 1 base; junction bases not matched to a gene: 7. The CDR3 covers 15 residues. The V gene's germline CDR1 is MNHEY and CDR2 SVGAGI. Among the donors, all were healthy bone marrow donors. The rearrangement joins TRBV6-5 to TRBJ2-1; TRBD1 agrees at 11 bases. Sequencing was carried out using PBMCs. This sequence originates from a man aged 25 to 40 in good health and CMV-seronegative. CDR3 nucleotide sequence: TGTGCCGCGCGAGGGACAGGGGGGTCCTACAATGAGCAGTTCTTC. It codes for CAARGTGGSYNEQFF.